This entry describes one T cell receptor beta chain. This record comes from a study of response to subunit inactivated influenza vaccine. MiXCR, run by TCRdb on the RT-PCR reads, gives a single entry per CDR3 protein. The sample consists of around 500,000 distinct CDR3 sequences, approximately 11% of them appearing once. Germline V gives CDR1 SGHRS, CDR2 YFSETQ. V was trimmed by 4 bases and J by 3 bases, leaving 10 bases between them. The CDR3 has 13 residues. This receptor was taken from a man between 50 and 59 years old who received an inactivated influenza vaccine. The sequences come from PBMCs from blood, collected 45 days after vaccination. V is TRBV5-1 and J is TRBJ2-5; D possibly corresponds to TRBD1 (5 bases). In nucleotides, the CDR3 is TGCGCCAGCAGCAGGGTACAGGAAGAGACCCAGTACTTC. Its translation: CASSRVQEETQYF.